This entry lists 17 T cell receptor beta chains sequenced from one sample in a study of T cells after yellow fever vaccination. TCRdb re-analysed the 5' RACE reads in MiXCR, keeping a single row per CDR3 protein. The repertoire holds over 65,000 distinct CDR3 sequences, with 13% as singletons. Material: CD8+ T cells not binding an NS4B(214-222) dextramer, sorted from PBMCs, obtained approximately 22 days after the first yellow fever vaccination. Receptor source: a man aged 18 to 30 who received the YFV17D yellow fever vaccine.

The chain joins TRBV6-5 to TRBJ2-3; D is possibly TRBD1 or TRBD2 (6 bases each). V gave up 2 bases and J gave up 5 bases, with 14 bases separating them. Germline V lookup: CDR1 MNHEY, CDR2 SVGAGI. The CDR3 runs 15 residues. The CDR3 here is CASSYLLEGGDTQYF. The CDR3 coding sequence is TGTGCCAGCAGTTACCTACTAGAGGGGGGAGATACGCAGTATTTT.

The chain has TRBV20-1 and TRBJ2-5; weak D call: TRBD2 (6 bases). Per the germline V gene, CDR1 is DFQATT and CDR2 is SNEGSKA (reference sequence). This CDR3 is built from 13 residues. V was clipped by 6 bases and J by 5 bases, with 16 bases between them. The CDR3 DNA is TGCAGTGCGGAATCCGAAGGAGGGGAGACCCAGTACTTC. Its translation is CSAESEGGETQYF.

The V and J genes are TRBV7-2 and TRBJ1-1; tentative D call: TRBD1 (5 bases). Trimming shortened V by 5 bases and J by 7 bases, and 11 bases separated the two germline ends. Germline CDR1 reads SGHTA; CDR2 reads FQGNSA. CDR3 length: 12 amino acids. Here the CDR3 reads CASSVQGGEAFF. CDR3 in DNA: TGTGCCAGCAGCGTGCAGGGCGGTGAAGCTTTCTTT.

The chain employs TRBV29-1 and TRBJ1-1, with 7 bases that match TRBD1. Germline CDR1 SQVTM, CDR2 ANQGSEA. The CDR3 consists of 15 residues. The V gene end was trimmed by 1 base and the J gene end by 0 bases; junction bases not matched to a gene: 5. The CDR3 nucleotides read TGCAGCGTTGAAGTACAGGGGATGCTGAACACTGAAGCTTTCTTT. Amino acid sequence: CSVEVQGMLNTEAFF.

The chain is built from TRBV5-6 and TRBJ2-7, with a possible D match to TRBD2 (5 bases). Germline-derived CDR1 and CDR2 are SGHDT and YYEEEE. Trimming took off 0 bases at V and 3 bases at J, with 10 bases between the two ends. The CDR3 contains 14 residues. Written as DNA, the CDR3 is TGTGCCAGCAGCTTGGGGAGGTCCGTCTACGAGCAGTACTTC. Translation gives CASSLGRSVYEQYF.

This clonotype turned up a few times. The rearrangement links TRBV18 to TRBJ2-1, with 7 nucleotides matching TRBD2. The CDR3 spans 16 residues. V shed 3 bases and J 7 bases; nucleotides not matched to a gene: 12. Germline-derived CDR1 and CDR2 are KGHSH and LQKENI. CDR3 residues: CASSPAPGPGGNEQFF. The CDR3 DNA follows: TGTGCCAGCTCACCCGCACCGGGCCCCGGGGGGAATGAGCAGTTCTTC.

The V gene is TRBV7-9, the J gene TRBJ2-3; D ambiguous. Trimming took off 4 bases at V and 6 bases at J, with 8 bases between the two ends. CDR1 and CDR2 from the germline V gene are SEHNR and FQNEAQ (reference sequence). The CDR3 contains 12 residues. The CDR3 DNA reads as TGTGCCAGCAGCTCAATCTGGGATACGCAGTATTTT. Translated, it gives CASSSIWDTQYF.

This clonotype has a handful of counts. The J gene is TRBJ1-6, the V gene TRBV23-1; D not resolved. TRBV23-1 has ORF status, its function being uncertain. The germline V and J ends were trimmed by 2 bases and 0 bases, with 11 bases remaining between them. CDR3 length: 17 amino acids. The CDR3 DNA is TGCGCCAGCAGTCAAGAGGCAGCCAGCTCCTATAATTCACCCCTCCACTTT. Protein sequence: CASSQEAASSYNSPLHF.

This rearrangement joins TRBV6-1 to TRBJ1-6; 7 bases match TRBD1. CDR1 is MNHNS and CDR2 is SASEGT in the germline V gene. The CDR3 contains 14 residues. Trimming cost V 4 bases and J 8 bases; bases outside gene matches: 5. In nucleotides, the CDR3 is TGTGCCAGCAGTGGACAGGGCCCCTATTCACCCCTCCACTTT. Translated, it gives CASSGQGPYSPLHF.

The sample holds a few counts of this clonotype. The chain employs TRBV11-2 and TRBJ1-5; 8 positions agree with TRBD1. Germline-derived CDR1 and CDR2 are SGHAT and FQNNGV. This CDR3 spans 14 amino acids. V lost 5 bases to trimming and J lost 5 bases; unmatched junction nucleotides: 5. As DNA, the CDR3 is TGTGCCAGCAGCCCCACAGGGGGATATCAGCCCCAGCATTTT. It translates to CASSPTGGYQPQHF.

V and J are TRBV7-6 and TRBJ2-2; no firm D call. Looked up from germline, CDR1 is SGHVS and CDR2 is FNYEAQ. The CDR3 consists of 16 residues. V was trimmed by 1 base and J by 0 bases, leaving 9 bases between them. The CDR3 is CASSLEIYSNTGELFF. CDR3 in DNA: TGTGCCAGCAGCTTAGAAATATACTCGAACACCGGGGAGCTGTTTTTT.

The J gene is TRBJ2-5, the V gene TRBV4-3; 7 bases are a match to TRBD1. J was trimmed by 1 base and V by 0 bases; bases with no gene match: 2. CDR1 is LGHNA and CDR2 is YSLEER in the germline V gene. The CDR3 consists of 15 residues. The CDR3 is CASSQDGTAQETQYF. DNA of the CDR3: TGCGCCAGCAGCCAAGACGGGACAGCCCAAGAGACCCAGTACTTC.

The chain employs TRBV6-5 and TRBJ1-1, with D unclear. With 4 bases removed from V and 1 base from J, the gap between germline ends came to 10 bases. This CDR3 contains 14 residues. CDR1 is MNHEY and CDR2 is SVGAGI in the germline V gene. The CDR3 coding sequence is TGTGCCAGCAGTTCGACGGAATCGAACACTGAAGCTTTCTTT. Encoded protein: CASSSTESNTEAFF.

In this sample, this clonotype turned up many times. This rearrangement joins TRBV5-1 to TRBJ2-5; D unresolved. The CDR3 spans 11 residues. Germline V gene lookup returns CDR1 SGHRS and CDR2 YFSETQ. Trimming shortened V by 1 base and J by 5 bases, and 3 bases separated the two germline ends. Here the CDR3 reads CASSLLETQYF. Here the CDR3 DNA reads TGCGCCAGCAGCTTGCTCGAGACCCAGTACTTC. Full variable domain (outside the CDR3, taken from reference TRBV5-1 and TRBJ2-5): KAGVTQTPRYLIKTRGQQVTLSCSPISGHRSVSWYQQTPGQGLQFLFEYFSETQRNKGNFPGRFSGRQFSNSRSEMNVSTLELGDSALYLCASSLLETQYFGPGTRLLVL.

This clonotype occurred a few times. This chain uses TRBV4-3 with TRBJ2-1, with a possible D match to TRBD1 (6 bases). Germline-derived CDR1 and CDR2 are LGHNA and YSLEER. Trimming took off 2 bases at V and 4 bases at J, with 9 bases between the two ends. This CDR3 spans 14 amino acids. This chain's CDR3 is CASSQSGAYNEQFF. The CDR3 region has the DNA TGCGCCAGCAGCCAATCAGGGGCTTACAATGAGCAGTTCTTC.

This clonotype showed up many times. V usage is TRBV7-2 and J usage is TRBJ2-7; TRBD2 matches 13 bases. V gave up 5 bases and J gave up 2 bases; unmatched junction bases: 3. Germline V gene lookup returns CDR1 SGHTA and CDR2 FQGNSA. The CDR3 spans 15 residues. The CDR3 bases are TGTGCCAGCAGCCTACTAGCGGGGGGGACCTACGAGCAGTACGTC. This codes for CASSLLAGGTYEQYV.

The chain has TRBV12-3 or TRBV12-4 and TRBJ2-7, with a tentative D call TRBD2 (5 bases). V was cut by 2 bases and J by 2 bases, with 13 bases left in between. The CDR3 consists of 15 residues. This chain's CDR3 is CASSLRLDFPYEQYF. The CDR3 region has the DNA TGTGCCAGCAGTTTAAGGTTGGACTTCCCCTACGAGCAGTACTTC.